This T cell receptor beta chain emerged from a study of circulating CD8 cells and anti-PD-1 response in melanoma. Live CD3+CD8+TCRalphabeta+ cells were sorted into four subsets by PD-1 and/or TIGIT. Trimming stripped 2 bases from V and 0 bases from J, with 8 bases between. The CDR3 extends over 14 amino acids. Germline V gene data show CDR1 as MDHEN and CDR2 as SYDVKM. Sample share makes this clonotype large. Antigen specificity is unknown. Findings and caveats of the study: Subset repertoires were largely private at M1, with under 8% shared.

Each library started from roughly 16 ng of total RNA using the QIAseq Immune Repertoire TCR panel. TCRdb processed the reads anew with MiXCR; each CDR3 protein has one entry. The sample lists fewer than 200 distinct CDR3 sequences; roughly 20% were seen once. The chain has TRBV28 and TRBJ2-7; D gene ambiguous. The sequences come from CD8+ T cells from PBMCs, collected at baseline or after one month of anti-PD-1 therapy (not recorded which). This clonotype was obtained from a human donor with melanoma. The CDR3 region has the DNA TGTGCCAGCAGTTTACTCAGCAGCTCCTACGAGCAGTACTTC. Its translation is CASSLLSSSYEQYF.